Below, 18 T cell receptor beta chains from the same sample are listed, as sequenced in a study of T cell responses to AZD1222 COVID-19 vaccine. Sequenced by immunoSEQ multiplex PCR; TCRdb stores in-frame clones only, minus some. The table records about 68,000 clones, 65% to 80% of them present only once. The source material was peripheral blood, sampled on day 0 of AZD1222 vaccination. The receptors come from an adult in good health.

The genes are TRBV28 and TRBJ1-6; no reliable D call. The CDR3 extends over 16 amino acids. Germline CDR1 is MDHEN and CDR2 is SYDVKM. V was shortened by 6 bases and J by 0 bases, with 12 bases between the two germline ends. CDR3 loop: CASSLPWDSYNSPLHF. The CDR3 DNA sequence: TGTGCCAGCAGCTTACCTTGGGACTCCTATAATTCACCCCTCCACTTT.

V usage is TRBV27 and J usage is TRBJ1-1, with a weak D call TRBD1 (5 bases). V lost 8 bases, J lost 4 bases, and 11 bases lay in between. CDR3 length equals 12 residues. In germline, CDR1 is MNHEY, CDR2 SMNVEV (reference sequence). CDR3 in amino acids: CASGRGLTEAFF. In nucleotides, the CDR3 is TGTGCCAGCGGGCGGGGCCTCACTGAAGCTTTCTTT.

The chain recombines TRBV5-1 with TRBJ1-2; D ambiguous. Trimming stripped 0 bases from V and 6 bases from J, with 12 bases between. From germline, CDR1 is SGHRS and CDR2 YFSETQ. The CDR3 totals 14 residues. Here the CDR3 reads CASSLARGINGYTF. The CDR3 DNA follows: TGCGCCAGCAGCTTGGCCAGAGGAATTAATGGCTACACCTTC.

V gene TRBV7-2 combines with J gene TRBJ2-2; 8 nucleotides align to TRBD2. Trimming removed 5 bases from V and 6 bases from J; junction bases left unmatched: 5. In germline, CDR1 is SGHTA, CDR2 FQGNSA. This CDR3 comprises 14 residues. The CDR3 region is CASSPSGGAGELFF. The DNA for the CDR3 is TGTGCCAGCAGCCCATCGGGGGGGGCCGGGGAGCTGTTTTTT.

The chain has TRBV12-3 or TRBV12-4 and TRBJ2-5, with D possibly matching TRBD2 (5 bases). There are 13 residues in the CDR3. V was shortened by 7 bases and J by 5 bases, with 14 bases between the two germline ends. The CDR3 DNA is TGTGCCAGCACCGGGATCCGGTCGGAGACCCAGTACTTC. Translation gives CASTGIRSETQYF.

This chain connects TRBV5-3 to TRBJ2-5; possibly TRBD1 for D (6 bases). Being an ORF, TRBV5-3 has a function that is uncertain. V was clipped by 4 bases and J by 3 bases, with 13 bases between them. CDR3 length equals 14 residues. CDR3 nucleotides: TGTGCCAGAAGCGGAACAGGGAAGGAAGAGACCCAGTACTTC. Its translation is CARSGTGKEETQYF.

This chain uses TRBV18 with TRBJ2-3; 8 bases are shared with TRBD1. The V gene end was trimmed by 6 bases and the J gene end by 4 bases; junction bases not matched to a gene: 9. This CDR3 is 15 amino acids long. CDR1 is KGHSH, CDR2 LQKENI, per germline. CDR3 sequence (DNA): TGTGCCAGCTCTCCGACAGGGGCAGAGGCAGATACGCAGTATTTT. Protein sequence: CASSPTGAEADTQYF. Drawing the rest from reference TRBV18 and TRBJ2-3, the complete variable domain is NAGVMQNPRHLVRRRGQEARLRCSPMKGHSHVYWYRQLPEEGLKFMVYLQKENIIDESGMPKERFSAEFPKEGPSILRIQQVVRGDSAAYFCASSPTGAEADTQYFGPGTRLTVL.

V usage is TRBV14 and J usage is TRBJ2-7; TRBD1 is a possible D gene (5 bases). V dropped 5 bases and J dropped 0 bases, with 8 bases sitting between them. The V gene's germline CDR1 is SGHDN and CDR2 FVKESK. This CDR3 spans 13 amino acids. The CDR3 DNA sequence: TGTGCCAGCAGCGTGGACATCTCCTACGAGCAGTACTTC. It encodes CASSVDISYEQYF.

The rearrangement joins TRBV10-3 to TRBJ1-1; possibly TRBD1 for D (5 bases). Germline values: CDR1 ENHRY, CDR2 SYGVKD. The CDR3 runs to 14 residues. Trimming shortened V by 5 bases and J by 1 base, and 11 bases separated the two germline ends. The chain's CDR3 is CAISSGHPNTEAFF. Here the CDR3 DNA reads TGTGCCATCAGTTCTGGACATCCGAACACTGAAGCTTTCTTT.

The chain recombines TRBV2 with TRBJ1-4; TRBD1 matches at 8 bases. The germline gives CDR1 SNHLY, CDR2 FYNNEI. The V segment lost 6 bases and the J segment 7 bases; nucleotides outside the gene matches: 7. The CDR3 runs to 14 residues. CDR3 residues: CASSLGTGGEKLFF. The DNA for the CDR3 is TGTGCCAGCAGCCTCGGAACAGGGGGTGAAAAACTGTTTTTT.

The chain recombines TRBV5-1 with TRBJ2-5; D may be TRBD1 or TRBD2 (5 bases each). Trimming removed 0 bases from V and 1 base from J, with 13 bases in between. This CDR3 has 16 residues. Germline values: CDR1 SGHRS, CDR2 YFSETQ. The CDR3 DNA follows: TGCGCCAGCAGCTTGGGGGGGACGCCCGCCCAAGAGACCCAGTACTTC. Its protein is CASSLGGTPAQETQYF.

This clone was seen a handful of times. The chain links TRBV29-1 to TRBJ2-7, with TRBD1 matching over 8 bases. Germline V gene data show CDR1 as SQVTM and CDR2 as ANQGSEA. The junction had 1 base not matched to a gene; V was cut back by 0 bases and J by 3 bases. CDR3 size: 13 residues. The CDR3: CSVEDGQGYEQYF. CDR3 sequence (DNA): TGCAGCGTTGAAGACGGACAGGGCTACGAGCAGTACTTC.

This sequence joins TRBV4-3 and TRBJ1-2, with a weak D call TRBD1 (5 bases). The CDR3 has 15 residues. V lost 0 bases and J lost 4, with 12 bases in between. In germline, CDR1 is LGHNA, CDR2 YSLEER. DNA of the CDR3: TGCGCCAGCAGCCAAGATCTGGGGGGTAGCTATGGCTACACCTTC. It yields the protein CASSQDLGGSYGYTF.

This clone came up once. The V call is TRBV30, the J call TRBJ2-4, with 8 bases lining up with TRBD2. CDR1 is GTSNPN and CDR2 is SVGIG in the germline V gene (reference sequence). The CDR3 runs to 11 residues. The CDR3 spells CAGGREGIQYF. As DNA, the CDR3 is TGTGCTGGGGGACGGGAGGGCATTCAGTACTTC.

This sequence joins TRBV4-3 and TRBJ1-4; D remains ambiguous. This CDR3 is 13 amino acids long. CDR1 and CDR2 (germline): LGHNA, YSLEER. Trimming removed 1 base at V and 8 bases at J, with 8 bases between. CDR3 sequence reads: CASSQGAGEKLFF. CDR3 DNA sequence: TGCGCCAGCAGCCAAGGGGCGGGGGAAAAACTGTTTTTT.

This clone was seen a handful of times. Other DNA sequences in this specimen translate into the identical CDR3. The V and J genes are TRBV3-1 (or the pseudogene TRBV3-2) and TRBJ2-7, with 8 bases fitting TRBD2. Germline loops: CDR1 LGHDT, CDR2 YNNKEL (reference sequence). Trimming took 1 base from V and 3 from J; bases not matched to a gene: 14. CDR3 size: 18 residues. Written as DNA, the CDR3 is TGTGCCAGCAGCCAAGGTCAATGGGGTCGGGCGGGGGGCTACGAGCAGTACTTC. The encoded protein is CASSQGQWGRAGGYEQYF.

This sequence joins TRBV30 and TRBJ2-2, with D perhaps matching TRBD2 (6 bases). Germline V gives CDR1 GTSNPN, CDR2 SVGIG (reference sequence). This CDR3 is 15 amino acids long. The V end lost 5 bases, the J end lost 1 base, and 14 bases lay between the germline ends. Here the CDR3 reads CAWERGRRNTGELFF. The CDR3 coding sequence is TGTGCCTGGGAAAGAGGGAGGAGGAACACCGGGGAGCTGTTTTTT. The full variable domain, rest sourced from reference TRBV30 and TRBJ2-2, is SQTIHQWPATLVQPVGSPLSLECTVEGTSNPNLYWYRQAAGRGLQLLFYSVGIGQISSEVPQNLSASRPQDRQFILSSKKLLLSDSGFYLCAWERGRRNTGELFFGEGSRLTVL.

J is TRBJ2-7 and V is TRBV3-1 (or the pseudogene TRBV3-2); unclear D gene. This CDR3 has 12 amino acids. V lost 0 bases and J 9 bases, leaving 9 bases between the germline ends. Germline V gives CDR1 LGHDT, CDR2 YNNKEL (reference sequence). CDR3 DNA: TGTGCCAGCAGCCAAGACGGATGGACGCAGTACTTC. Translating it yields CASSQDGWTQYF.